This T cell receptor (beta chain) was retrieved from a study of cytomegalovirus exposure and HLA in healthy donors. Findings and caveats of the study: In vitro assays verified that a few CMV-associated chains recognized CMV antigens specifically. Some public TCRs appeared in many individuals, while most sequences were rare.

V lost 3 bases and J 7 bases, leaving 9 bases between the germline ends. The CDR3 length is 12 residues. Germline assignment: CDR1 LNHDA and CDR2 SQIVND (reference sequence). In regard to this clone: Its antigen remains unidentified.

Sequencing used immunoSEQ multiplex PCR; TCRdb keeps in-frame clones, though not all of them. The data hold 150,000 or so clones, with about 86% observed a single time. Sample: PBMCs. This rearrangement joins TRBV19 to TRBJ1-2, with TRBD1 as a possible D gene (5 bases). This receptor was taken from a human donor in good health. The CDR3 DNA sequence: TGTGCCAGTAGTATGCGGGGCCGTGGCTACACCTTC. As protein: CASSMRGRGYTF.